The 13 T cell receptor beta chains presented below share a single source sample, sequenced in a study of T cell responses to AZD1222 COVID-19 vaccine. Using immunoSEQ multiplex PCR, the repertoire was profiled, and TCRdb retains in-frame clones only, with some absent. The top ten clones hold roughly 6.7% of a sample with 110,000 or so clones, approximately 88% of them seen once. This specimen consisted of peripheral blood, obtained 28 days after the second AZD1222 dose. These receptors were taken from an adult who received the AZD1222 COVID-19 vaccine.

The chain has TRBV5-1 and TRBJ2-1; 7 bases fit TRBD1. The CDR3 spans 15 residues. Germline V gene lookup returns CDR1 SGHRS and CDR2 YFSETQ. Trimming cost V 2 bases and J 4 bases; bases outside gene matches: 6. DNA for the CDR3: TGCGCCAGCAGCTTTACAGGGGAATCTTACAATGAGCAGTTCTTC. It specifies CASSFTGESYNEQFF. The full variable domain, with the rest looked up from reference TRBV5-1 and TRBJ2-1, is KAGVTQTPRYLIKTRGQQVTLSCSPISGHRSVSWYQQTPGQGLQFLFEYFSETQRNKGNFPGRFSGRQFSNSRSEMNVSTLELGDSALYLCASSFTGESYNEQFFGPGTRLTVL.

This chain links TRBV19 with TRBJ1-1, with D tentatively TRBD1 (5 bases). This CDR3 contains 12 residues. Germline CDR1 LNHDA, CDR2 SQIVND (reference sequence). V was cut by 3 bases and J by 7 bases, with 9 bases left in between. The CDR3 sequence is CASSMGRVEAFF. CDR3 coding DNA: TGTGCCAGTAGTATGGGCAGGGTTGAAGCTTTCTTT.

The chain carries TRBV6-5 and TRBJ1-6; 9 nucleotides agree with TRBD1. CDR1 is MNHEY and CDR2 is SVGAGI in the germline V gene. V lost 6 bases, J lost 8 bases, and 8 bases stayed unmatched. This CDR3 has 15 residues. Here the CDR3 DNA reads TGTGCCAGCAGCCCGGCGGGGACAGGGTATTCACCCCTCCACTTT. As protein: CASSPAGTGYSPLHF.

A note on this clone: The junction differs from germline at one of its ends, possibly a read error. This sequence joins TRBV7-2 and TRBJ1-2, with 7 bases aligning to TRBD1. In germline, CDR1 is SGHTA, CDR2 FQGNSA. The CDR3 contains 15 residues. The CDR3 reads CASSPPQGGNYVYTF. The CDR3 DNA is TGTGCCAGCAGCCCGCCGCAGGGGGGCAACTATGTCTACACCTTC.

V is TRBV7-8 and J is TRBJ1-5; TRBD1 might be the D (5 bases). CDR1 is SGHVS and CDR2 is FQNEAQ in the germline V gene. The CDR3 has 17 amino acids. V was pared by 1 base and J by 2 bases, with 15 bases between. CDR3 DNA sequence: TGTGCCAGCAGCTTAGGGGGCAGGTGGGTCGGCAATCAGCCCCAGCATTTT. Amino acids: CASSLGGRWVGNQPQHF.

This clone was found once. Here the CDR3 DNA reads TGCGCCAGCAGCCAAGATGGGGGCAGGAACACTGAAGCTTTCTTT. Amino acid sequence: CASSQDGGRNTEAFF. The J gene is TRBJ1-1, the V gene TRBV4-3; a weak D match, TRBD1 (6 bases). The V gene's germline CDR1 is LGHNA and CDR2 YSLEER. V was clipped by 0 bases and J by 1 base, with 9 bases between them. This CDR3 comprises 15 residues.

About this clone itself: The same CDR3 can be traced to other DNA sequences in this sample. The chain joins TRBV28 to TRBJ2-5, with D perhaps being TRBD1 or TRBD2 (6 bases each). Trimming shortened V by 2 bases and J by 5 bases, and 9 bases separated the two germline ends. CDR3 size: 13 residues. Germline V gene sequence: CDR1 MDHEN, CDR2 SYDVKM. CDR3 amino acids: CASSLTGRETQYF. The CDR3 DNA follows: TGTGCCAGCAGTTTAACAGGGAGGGAGACCCAGTACTTC. Full variable domain (remainder filled in from reference TRBV28 and TRBJ2-5): DVKVTQSSRYLVKRTGEKVFLECVQDMDHENMFWYRQDPGLGLRLIYFSYDVKMKEKGDIPEGYSVSREKKERFSLILESASTNQTSMYLCASSLTGRETQYFGPGTRLLVL.

The rearrangement joins TRBV27 to TRBJ1-2; D perhaps matches TRBD1 (5 bases). Trimming left V 5 bases short and J 4 bases short, with 11 bases between. This CDR3 comprises 13 residues. Germline values: CDR1 MNHEY, CDR2 SMNVEV (reference sequence). CDR3 nucleotides: TGTGCCAGCAGTCCCCAGGGTTCCTATGGCTACACCTTC. Protein sequence: CASSPQGSYGYTF.

To note about this clone: Other DNA sequences of this sample code for an identical CDR3. J is TRBJ2-5 and V is TRBV7-2, with 7 positions matching TRBD2. This CDR3 has 14 amino acids. Looked up from germline, CDR1 is SGHTA and CDR2 is FQGNSA. V lost 3 bases and J lost 2; bases outside the gene matches: 3. The CDR3 loop is CASSFGRAQETQYF. The CDR3 bases are TGTGCCAGCAGCTTTGGGAGGGCTCAAGAGACCCAGTACTTC.

The rearrangement links TRBV7-2 to TRBJ1-6, with D unclear. The CDR3 is made up of 16 amino acids. Trimming stripped 2 bases from V and 0 bases from J, with 8 bases between. Germline V CDR1 and CDR2: SGHTA, FQGNSA. The DNA of the CDR3 is TGTGCCAGCAGCTTATGGGCTTACTCCTATAATTCACCCCTCCACTTT. Translated, it gives CASSLWAYSYNSPLHF.

This chain links TRBV28 with TRBJ2-7; 9 nucleotides agree with TRBD1. Germline V CDR1 and CDR2: MDHEN, SYDVKM. This CDR3 spans 18 amino acids. The ends lost 8 bases at V and 0 bases at J; junction bases unmatched: 17. This chain's CDR3 is CASQTQRGGTGSSYEQYF. Written as DNA, the CDR3 is TGTGCCAGCCAAACACAGCGGGGTGGGACAGGGAGCTCCTACGAGCAGTACTTC.

The rearrangement joins TRBV25-1 to TRBJ1-1; D remains ambiguous. The CDR3 loop spans 17 amino acids. Germline V gene sequence: CDR1 MGHDK, CDR2 SYGVNS. Trimming took 1 base from V and 6 from J, leaving 21 bases between them. CDR3 DNA: TGTGCCAGCAGTGAATTTCTCTCGATATATGGTTTGCCTGAAGCTTTCTTT. Translation: CASSEFLSIYGLPEAFF.

CDR3 loop: CASSVGGGPTDQAFF. CDR3 in DNA: TGTGCCAGCAGCGTAGGGGGGGGACCGACCGACCAAGCTTTCTTT. The chain uses TRBV7-9 and TRBJ1-1; D perhaps matches TRBD1 (6 bases). Germline CDR1 SEHNR, CDR2 FQNEAQ (reference sequence). The CDR3 is made up of 15 amino acids. V gave up 5 bases and J gave up 9 bases, with 22 bases separating them.